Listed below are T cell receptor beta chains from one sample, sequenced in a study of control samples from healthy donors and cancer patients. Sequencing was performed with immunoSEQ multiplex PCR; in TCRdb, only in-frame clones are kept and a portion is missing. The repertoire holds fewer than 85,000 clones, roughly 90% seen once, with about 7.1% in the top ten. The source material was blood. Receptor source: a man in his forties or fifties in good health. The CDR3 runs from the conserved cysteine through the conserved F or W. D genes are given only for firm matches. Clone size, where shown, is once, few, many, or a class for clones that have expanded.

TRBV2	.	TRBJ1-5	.	CASSEGAGKNQPQHF	TGTGCCAGCAGTGAAGGGGCAGGGAAGAATCAGCCCCAGCATTTT
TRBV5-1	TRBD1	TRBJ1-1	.	CASSFRQGTEAFF	TGCGCCAGCAGCTTTAGACAGGGGACTGAAGCTTTCTTT
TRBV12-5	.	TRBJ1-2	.	CASGFGSIPNYGYTF	TGTGCTAGTGGTTTCGGGTCCATCCCTAACTATGGCTACACCTTC
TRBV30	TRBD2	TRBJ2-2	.	CAWSDPGGFTGELFF	TGTGCCTGGAGTGACCCGGGGGGTTTCACCGGGGAGCTGTTTTTT
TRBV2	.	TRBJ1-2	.	CASSEASSYGYTF	TGTGCCAGCAGTGAGGCGAGCAGCTATGGCTACACCTTC
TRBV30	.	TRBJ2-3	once	CAWTQNSGTDTQYF	TGTGCCTGGACTCAGAATAGCGGCACAGATACGCAGTATTTT
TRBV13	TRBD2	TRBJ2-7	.	CASSSGLDVQYF	TGTGCCAGCAGCTCCGGACTAGATGTGCAGTACTTC
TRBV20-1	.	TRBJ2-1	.	CSASKNEQFF	TGCAGTGCAAGTAAGAATGAGCAGTTCTTC
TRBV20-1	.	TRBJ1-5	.	CSASFSYSNQPQHF	TGCAGTGCTAGTTTCAGCTATAGCAATCAGCCCCAGCATTTT
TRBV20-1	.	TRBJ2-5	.	CSASSTVRGYQETQYF	TGCAGTGCTAGTTCCACCGTTCGGGGATATCAAGAGACCCAGTACTTC
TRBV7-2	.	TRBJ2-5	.	CASSRWGPGETQYF	TGTGCCAGCAGCCGCTGGGGGCCGGGAGAGACCCAGTACTTC
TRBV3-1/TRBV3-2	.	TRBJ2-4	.	CASSQERRVAKNIQYF	TGTGCCAGCAGCCAAGAGCGGAGGGTAGCCAAAAACATTCAGTACTTC
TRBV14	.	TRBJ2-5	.	CASSQGNRATLYQETQYF	TGTGCCAGCAGCCAAGGGAATCGGGCCACACTGTACCAAGAGACCCAGTACTTC
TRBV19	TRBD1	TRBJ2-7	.	CASKSYGPGGTYEQYF	TGTGCCAGTAAATCCTATGGCCCAGGGGGCACCTACGAGCAGTACTTC
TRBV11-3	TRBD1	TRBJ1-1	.	CASSAGQGPEAFF	TGTGCCAGCAGCGCTGGACAGGGGCCTGAAGCTTTCTTT
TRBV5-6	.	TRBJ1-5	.	CASSDRASNQPQHF	TGTGCCAGCAGCGACCGGGCCTCGAATCAGCCCCAGCATTTT